Reported below is one T cell receptor (beta chain). The antigen is undetermined. This entry is derived from a study of shared clonotypes between healthy human individuals. Study as a whole: Researchers drew samples from two women and a few men aged 18 to 49.

V lost 6 bases and J 0 bases, leaving 16 bases between the germline ends. The CDR3 length is 17 residues. In germline, CDR1 is SGHRS, CDR2 YFSETQ. Under the authors' procedure: ImmunoSEQ gave junction-only sequences without quality scores, so filtering differed. Measured with immunoSEQ multiplex PCR; TCRdb has only the in-frame clones, and not every one. Clone size and the V and J calls come from that table; the DNA yielded D and trimming. Seen here are fewer than 700,000 clones, around 78% observed once, and the top ten hold approximately 12%. Adults of Caucasian background living in Nashville, Tennessee made up all donors. Points from the study as a whole: It was expected that sequencing depth would affect clonotype sharing among donors.

Source material: PBMCs. The origin of this receptor is a woman between 40 and 55 years old in good health. Some clones in this sample may be carry-over from other donors' samples. This chain links TRBV5-1 with TRBJ2-6; no definite D call. CDR3 loop: CASTLTQRPSGANVLTF. The CDR3 region has the DNA TGCGCCAGCACGTTGACTCAGCGCCCCTCTGGGGCCAACGTCCTGACTTTC.